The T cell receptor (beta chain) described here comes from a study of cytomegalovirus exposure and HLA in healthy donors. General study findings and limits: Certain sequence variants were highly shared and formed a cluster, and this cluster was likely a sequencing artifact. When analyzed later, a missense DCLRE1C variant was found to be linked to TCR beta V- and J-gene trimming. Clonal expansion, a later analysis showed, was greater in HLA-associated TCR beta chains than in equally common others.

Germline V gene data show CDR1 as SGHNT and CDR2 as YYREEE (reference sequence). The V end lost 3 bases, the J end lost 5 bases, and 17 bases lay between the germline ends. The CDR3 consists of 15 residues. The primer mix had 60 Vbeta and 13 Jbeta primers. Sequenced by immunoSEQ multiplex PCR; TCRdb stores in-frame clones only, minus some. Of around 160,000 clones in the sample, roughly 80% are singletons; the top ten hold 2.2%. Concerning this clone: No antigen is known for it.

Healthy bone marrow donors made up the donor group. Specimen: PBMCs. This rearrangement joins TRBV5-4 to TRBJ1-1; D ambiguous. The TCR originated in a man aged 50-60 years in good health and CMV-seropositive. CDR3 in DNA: TGTGCCAGCAGCTCACCCGACTGGGTTAAAACTGAAGCTTTCTTT. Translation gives CASSSPDWVKTEAFF. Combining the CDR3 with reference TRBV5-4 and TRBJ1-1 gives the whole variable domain ETGVTQSPTHLIKTRGQQVTLRCSSQSGHNTVSWYQQALGQGPQFIFQYYREEENGRGNFPPRFSGLQFPNYSSELNVNALELDDSALYLCASSSPDWVKTEAFFGQGTRLTVV.